The clone carrying this T cell receptor beta chain was detected ten times or more. The antigen remains unidentified. This record belongs to a study of T cells in Graves' hyperthyroidism and ophthalmopathy. The study, taken as a whole, reports: Onset of ophthalmopathy came a median around 7.1 months after the model predicted it. By a 13 V-J model, ophthalmopathy was set apart from stable hyperthyroidism.

Authors of the study amplified TCR beta CDR3 regions from RNA transcripts. The TCR CDR3 first-round RT-PCR relied on the HTBI primer set. MiXCR, applied by TCRdb to the multiplex PCR reads, yields one record per CDR3 protein. The data contain approximately 430,000 distinct CDR3 sequences, roughly 14% of them singletons. Reasons for excluding patients were uncontrolled infection, other autoimmune disease, pregnancy or lactation. Germline V CDR1 and CDR2: MNHNY, SVGAGI (reference sequence). V shed 2 bases and J shed 0 bases, with 10 bases lying between them. CDR3 length: 15 amino acids. The V gene is TRBV6-6, the J gene TRBJ1-1; possibly TRBD1 for D (5 bases). This TCR derives from a man aged 18 to 29 with Graves' ophthalmopathy. The sequenced material came from blood. In DNA form, the CDR3 reads TGTGCCAGCAGTTACAGTGGGGCCATGAACACTGAAGCTTTCTTT. It translates to CASSYSGAMNTEAFF.